This paragraph covers one T cell receptor beta chain sequence. The sample originates from a study of cytomegalovirus exposure and HLA in healthy donors. Between the trimmed V and J ends, which lost 2 bases and 9 bases, there was a span of 17 bases. Germline CDR1 reads SNHLY; CDR2 reads FYNNEI. CDR3 length: 15 residues. PCR used 60 Vbeta primers and 13 Jbeta primers. Produced via immunoSEQ multiplex PCR; TCRdb's table is partial and in-frame only. The sample includes around 64,000 clones, about 84% seen only once; the top ten take about 8%. Sequencing was performed on PBMCs. The chain combines TRBV2 with TRBJ2-1, with a possible D match to TRBD2 (7 bases). The source of this sequence is a man in his late teens or twenties in good health and CMV-seropositive. The CDR3 loop is CASSEFGAGAGEQFF. The CDR3, as DNA: TGTGCCAGCAGTGAATTTGGGGCGGGGGCGGGTGAGCAGTTCTTC.